Each of the 16 T cell receptor beta chains below was sequenced from the same sample in a study of OX40 agonist ivuxolimab in advanced cancers. This table comes from immunoSEQ multiplex PCR, and its TCRdb copy is limited to in-frame clones, with some not included. The table has approximately 52,000 clones, around 84% seen once. This specimen consisted of CD4+ or CD8+ T cells sorted from blood, obtained in a trial of the OX40 agonist ivuxolimab. Receptor source: an adult with an advanced solid tumor such as melanoma, head and neck, liver or kidney cancer.

The chain uses TRBV4-1 and TRBJ2-5; D is uncertain. The DNA end is more similar to TRBJ2-7, so the J call may be wrong. The CDR3 loop spans 15 amino acids. The V gene's germline CDR1 is MGHRA and CDR2 YSYEKL. The CDR3 loop reads CASSQEAEFPYEQYF. The CDR3 nucleotides are TGCGCCAGCAGCCAAGAAGCCGAATTCCCCTACGAGCAGTACTTC.

This chain links TRBV6-1 with TRBJ2-7; D ambiguous. The CDR3 is made up of 11 amino acids. Trimming removed 0 bases from V and 11 bases from J, with 8 bases in between. Germline assignment: CDR1 MNHNS and CDR2 SASEGT. The CDR3 sequence: CASSEAGYKYF. The DNA of the CDR3 is TGTGCCAGCAGTGAAGCCGGGTACAAGTACTTC.

V and J are TRBV7-9 and TRBJ2-3; 13 bases match TRBD2. V shed 2 bases, J shed 3 bases, and the junction held 5 bases outside the gene matches. The CDR3 is 17 residues long. The germline CDR1 and CDR2 sequences are SEHNR and FQNEAQ (reference sequence). This CDR3 reads CASSLTSGRAGTDTQYF. The CDR3 nucleotides are TGTGCCAGCAGCTTAACTAGCGGGAGGGCCGGGACAGATACGCAGTATTTT. Based on the CDR3 plus reference TRBV7-9 and TRBJ2-3, the full variable domain is DTGVSQNPRHKITKRGQNVTFRCDPISEHNRLYWYRQTLGQGPEFLTYFQNEAQLEKSRLLSDRFSAERPKGSFSTLEIQRTEQGDSAMYLCASSLTSGRAGTDTQYFGPGTRLTVL.

The J gene is TRBJ2-7, the V gene TRBV5-1, with a weak D call TRBD1 (6 bases). V was shortened by 0 bases and J by 3 bases, with 10 bases between the two germline ends. In germline, CDR1 is SGHRS, CDR2 YFSETQ. The CDR3 has 14 residues. CDR3 nucleotide sequence: TGCGCCAGCAGCTTGGGGGCAGGGGTCTACGAGCAGTACTTC. As protein: CASSLGAGVYEQYF.

The V and J genes are TRBV28 and TRBJ1-2; the D is unclear. V was shortened by 6 bases and J by 7 bases, with 27 bases between the two germline ends. CDR3 length: 17 amino acids. Germline values: CDR1 MDHEN, CDR2 SYDVKM. This CDR3 reads CASRSLAGSYPGFGYTF. CDR3 DNA: TGTGCCAGCAGGTCCCTGGCCGGATCCTACCCTGGCTTTGGCTACACCTTC.

The rearrangement uses TRBV19 and TRBJ1-5, with D unresolved. This CDR3 is built from 15 residues. The V gene's germline CDR1 is LNHDA and CDR2 SQIVND (reference sequence). Trimming removed 2 bases at V and 0 bases at J, with 8 bases between. The DNA for the CDR3 is TGTGCCAGTAGTATAAGCCGCTATAGCAATCAGCCCCAGCATTTT. This codes for CASSISRYSNQPQHF.

This clone was counted a few times. The chain is built from TRBV10-2 and TRBJ2-3; 10 positions agree with TRBD2. V shed 4 bases and J 3 bases; nucleotides not matched to a gene: 1. Germline loops: CDR1 WSHSY, CDR2 SAAADI. The CDR3 is made up of 14 amino acids. The CDR3 protein is CASSASGRTDTQYF. For the CDR3, the DNA is TGCGCCAGCAGTGCTAGCGGGAGAACAGATACGCAGTATTTT.

The chain recombines TRBV5-8 with TRBJ2-5; 7 bases fit TRBD2. The V gene end was trimmed by 0 bases and the J gene end by 3 bases; junction bases not matched to a gene: 11. The CDR3 consists of 17 residues. Germline CDR1 and CDR2: SGHTS and YDEGEE. The CDR3 DNA reads TGTGCCAGCAGCTTGGAGGGTCTAGCGGTTCGGGAAGAGACCCAGTACTTC. Its translation: CASSLEGLAVREETQYF.

The chain uses TRBV6-1 and TRBJ1-1; TRBD1 agrees at 10 bases. The CDR3 length is 13 residues. The V segment lost 5 bases and the J segment 11 bases; nucleotides outside the gene matches: 8. Germline assignment: CDR1 MNHNS and CDR2 SASEGT. Here the CDR3 DNA reads TGTGCCAGCAGTTTTGACAGGGGGCACGATGCTTTCTTT. Amino acids: CASSFDRGHDAFF.

The J gene is TRBJ1-5, the V gene TRBV6-1; D is unresolved. Trimming shortened V by 1 base and J by 9 bases, and 10 bases separated the two germline ends. The CDR3 has 13 amino acids. From germline, CDR1 is MNHNS and CDR2 SASEGT. The CDR3 region has the DNA TGTGCCAGCAGTGAAGATCCCCTCATGCCCCAGCATTTT. Translating gives CASSEDPLMPQHF.

The chain is built from TRBV6-6 and TRBJ2-7; 8 nucleotides match TRBD2. V gave up 5 bases and J gave up 6 bases; unmatched junction bases: 15. CDR1 and CDR2 from the germline V gene are MNHNY and SVGAGI (reference sequence). The CDR3 length is 16 residues. CDR3 in DNA: TGTGCCAGCAGTCACCAAGGACTAGCTGGGGGTTTCGAGCAGTACTTC. Encoded protein: CASSHQGLAGGFEQYF.

The chain couples TRBV7-2 to TRBJ2-2, with no clear D. The CDR3 sequence is 15 residues long. Germline-derived CDR1 and CDR2 are SGHTA and FQGNSA. Trimming pared 1 base from V and 4 bases from J, leaving 10 bases between. The CDR3 DNA follows: TGTGCCAGCAGCTTAGTCGGTCGGGTCACCGGGGAGCTGTTTTTT. It codes for CASSLVGRVTGELFF.

A few counts support this clone. The CDR3: CASSKGGGTEAFF. The CDR3 region has the DNA TGTGCCAGCAGCAAGGGGGGAGGAACTGAAGCTTTCTTT. V gene TRBV6-6 combines with J gene TRBJ1-1; D might be TRBD1 (6 bases). CDR1 and CDR2 (germline): MNHNY, SVGAGI (reference sequence). Trimming shortened V by 6 bases and J by 5 bases, and 13 bases separated the two germline ends. The CDR3 contains 13 residues.

This clone was seen once. V usage is TRBV27 and J usage is TRBJ2-1; 9 positions match TRBD2. Germline V gives CDR1 MNHEY, CDR2 SMNVEV (reference sequence). This CDR3 has 21 residues. V was pared by 2 bases and J by 3 bases, with 20 bases of the junction left unmatched. The CDR3 spells CASSLSPNSAGGPRGYNEQFF. In DNA, the CDR3 is TGTGCCAGCAGTTTAAGCCCCAACTCGGCGGGAGGGCCGAGAGGCTACAATGAGCAGTTCTTC.

The chain is built from TRBV6-5 and TRBJ1-6, with D unresolved. V was trimmed by 11 bases and J by 7 bases, leaving 12 bases between them. Looked up from germline, CDR1 is MNHEY and CDR2 is SVGAGI. The CDR3 totals 12 residues. The CDR3 region is CASQSGNSPLHF. The CDR3 DNA reads TGTGCCTCTCAGAGTGGGAATTCACCCCTCCACTTT.

The chain carries TRBV6-5 and TRBJ2-7; 7 bases match TRBD1. In germline, CDR1 is MNHEY, CDR2 SVGAGI. This CDR3 region has 15 residues. V trimming: 7 bases; J trimming: 6 bases; junction bases outside the gene matches: 15. The CDR3 nucleotides read TGTGCCAGCAAATTACAGGGGTCTGTCTCCGGCGAGCAGTACTTC. Protein product: CASKLQGSVSGEQYF.